This TCR beta chain was sequenced for a study of blood T cells in healthy people across ages. Broader study findings: Unsorted PBMCs prevented conclusive naive versus antigen-experienced comparison. Long-lived donors exceeded aged donors in naive CD4+ cells and diversity. Lack of knowledge of donor CMV status possibly confounded expanded clonotype changes.

Peripheral blood from each donor was collected in a volume of about 9.9 milliliters. Trimming removed 4 bases at V and 3 bases at J, with 12 bases between. This CDR3 has 14 amino acids. The germline V gene encodes CDR1 SGHDN and CDR2 FVKESK. This clonotype was seen only a few times. Its antigen is unidentified. Combining a sample-barcoded 5' primer with a J-beta primer mix, a second PCR ran for roughly 7 to 12 cycles. TCRdb re-called the 5' RACE reads with MiXCR, one entry per CDR3 protein. The data contain around 1,000,000 distinct CDR3 sequences, about 23% of them singletons. Separately, the same data were catalogued under a study of T cells of mothers and their children.

The sequence derives from a girl aged 2 to 9 in good health. The material sequenced was blood. The genes are TRBV14 and TRBJ1-1; no definite D call. The CDR3 coding sequence is TGTGCCAGCAGCCCACCCGAAAAATACACTGAAGCTTTCTTT. Protein: CASSPPEKYTEAFF.